The present TCR beta chain was sequenced within a study of CD8 T cells in Susac syndrome. Reverse transcription of about 0.45 to 1 ug RNA used random hexamers. In TCRdb, the immunoSEQ multiplex PCR reads were re-called with MiXCR into one record per CDR3 protein. Found here are about 150,000 distinct CDR3 sequences, about 95% of them singletons; the top ten hold about 0.15%. TCR beta from blood CD8+ and CD4+ T cells was sequenced. TEMRA cells were FACS-enriched, while CD8+ and CD4+ T cells were negatively isolated. V dropped 6 bases and J dropped 1; count of bases not matched to a gene: 9. CDR3 length: 17 residues.

The chain combines TRBV12-3 or TRBV12-4 with TRBJ2-4; 10 nucleotides agree with TRBD1. The receptor's source is a human donor with multiple sclerosis. The sequencing sample was made of CD8+ T cells from PBMCs. CDR3 nucleotide sequence: TGTGCCAGCAGCCCTAGGGACAGGGGTCCGGCCAAAAACATTCAGTACTTC. Protein product: CASSPRDRGPAKNIQYF.